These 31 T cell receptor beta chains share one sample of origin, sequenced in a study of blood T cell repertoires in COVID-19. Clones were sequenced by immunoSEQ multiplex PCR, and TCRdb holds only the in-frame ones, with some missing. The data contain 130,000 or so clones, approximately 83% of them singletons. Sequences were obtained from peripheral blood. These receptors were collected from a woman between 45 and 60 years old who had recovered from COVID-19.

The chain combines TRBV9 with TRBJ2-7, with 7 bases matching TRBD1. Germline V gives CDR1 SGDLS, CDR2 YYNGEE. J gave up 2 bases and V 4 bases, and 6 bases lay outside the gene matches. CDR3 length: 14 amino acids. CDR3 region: CASSPRTGTYEQYF. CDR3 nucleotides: TGTGCCAGCAGCCCCCGGACAGGAACCTACGAGCAGTACTTC.

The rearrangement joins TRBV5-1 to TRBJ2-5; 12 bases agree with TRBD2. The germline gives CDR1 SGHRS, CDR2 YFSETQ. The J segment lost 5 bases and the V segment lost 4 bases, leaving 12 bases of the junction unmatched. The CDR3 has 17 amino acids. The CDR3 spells CASSPRTSGVSRETQYF. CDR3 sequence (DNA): TGCGCCAGCAGCCCTCGGACTAGCGGGGTATCTAGGGAGACCCAGTACTTC.

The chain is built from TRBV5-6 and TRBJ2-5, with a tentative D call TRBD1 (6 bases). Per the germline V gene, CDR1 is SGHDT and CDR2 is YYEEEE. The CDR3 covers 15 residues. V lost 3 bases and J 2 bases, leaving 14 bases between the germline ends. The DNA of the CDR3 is TGTGCCAGCAGCTCTATTTGGACAGTGCAAGAGACCCAGTACTTC. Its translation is CASSSIWTVQETQYF.

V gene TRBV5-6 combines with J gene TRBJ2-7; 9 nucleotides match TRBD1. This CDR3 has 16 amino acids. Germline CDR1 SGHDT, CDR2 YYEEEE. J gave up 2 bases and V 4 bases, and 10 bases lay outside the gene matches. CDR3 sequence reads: CASSTRRDRETYEQYF. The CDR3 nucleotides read TGTGCCAGCAGCACCCGCCGGGACAGGGAGACCTACGAGCAGTACTTC.

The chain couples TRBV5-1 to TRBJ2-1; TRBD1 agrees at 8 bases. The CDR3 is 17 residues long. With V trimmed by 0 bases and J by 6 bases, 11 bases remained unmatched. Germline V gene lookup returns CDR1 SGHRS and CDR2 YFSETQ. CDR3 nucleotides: TGCGCCAGCAGCTTGGGACACCGGGACAGGAGAGTCAATGAGCAGTTCTTC. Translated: CASSLGHRDRRVNEQFF.

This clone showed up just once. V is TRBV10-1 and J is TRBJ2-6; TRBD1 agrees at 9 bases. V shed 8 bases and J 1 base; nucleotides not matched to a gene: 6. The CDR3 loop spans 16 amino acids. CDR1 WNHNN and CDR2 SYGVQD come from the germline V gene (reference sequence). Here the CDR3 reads CASGGQGESGANVLTF. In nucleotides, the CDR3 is TGCGCCAGCGGGGGACAGGGTGAATCTGGGGCCAACGTCCTGACTTTC.

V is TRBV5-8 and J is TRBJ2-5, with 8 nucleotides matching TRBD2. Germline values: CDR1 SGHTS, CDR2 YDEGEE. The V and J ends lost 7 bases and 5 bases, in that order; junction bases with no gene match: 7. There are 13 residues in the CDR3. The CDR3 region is CASSETSAETQYF. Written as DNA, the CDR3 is TGTGCCAGCTCAGAGACTAGCGCCGAGACCCAGTACTTC.

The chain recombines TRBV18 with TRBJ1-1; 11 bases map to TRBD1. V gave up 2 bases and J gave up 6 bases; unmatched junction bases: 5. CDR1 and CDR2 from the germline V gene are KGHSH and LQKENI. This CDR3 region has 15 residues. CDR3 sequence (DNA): TGTGCCAGCTCACCATACGGGACAGGGGGATCTGAAGCTTTCTTT. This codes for CASSPYGTGGSEAFF.

The CDR3 DNA follows: TGTGCCAGTACTGCTGCGGTTACAGATACGCAGTATTTT. Translation gives CASTAAVTDTQYF. The chain couples TRBV19 to TRBJ2-3; no clear D. Deletions cut 7 bases from V and 3 bases from J, with 11 bases between. Germline values: CDR1 LNHDA, CDR2 SQIVND (reference sequence). CDR3 length: 13 residues.

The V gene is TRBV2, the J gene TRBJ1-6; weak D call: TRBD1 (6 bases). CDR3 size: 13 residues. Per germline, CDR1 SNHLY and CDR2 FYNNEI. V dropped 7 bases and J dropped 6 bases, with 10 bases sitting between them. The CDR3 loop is CASNTGLNSPLHF. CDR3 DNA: TGTGCCAGCAATACAGGGCTTAATTCACCCCTCCACTTT. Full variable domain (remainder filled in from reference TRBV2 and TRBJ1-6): EPEVTQTPSHQVTQMGQEVILRCVPISNHLYFYWYRQILGQKVEFLVSFYNNEISEKSEIFDDQFSVERPDGSNFTLKIRSTKLEDSAMYFCASNTGLNSPLHFGNGTRLTVT.

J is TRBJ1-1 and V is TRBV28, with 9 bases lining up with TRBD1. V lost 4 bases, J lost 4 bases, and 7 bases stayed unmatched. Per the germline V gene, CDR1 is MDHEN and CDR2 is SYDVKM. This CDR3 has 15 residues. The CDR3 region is CASSSRGDRATEAFF. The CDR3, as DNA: TGTGCCAGCAGTTCCCGAGGGGACAGGGCCACTGAAGCTTTCTTT.

The CDR3 is CSAEIQRKQYF. For the CDR3, the DNA is TGCAGTGCTGAGATACAGAGAAAGCAGTACTTC. This chain links TRBV20-1 with TRBJ2-7; no firm D call. Trimming removed 5 bases at V and 8 bases at J, with 13 bases between. Per germline, CDR1 DFQATT and CDR2 SNEGSKA (reference sequence). This CDR3 has 11 residues.

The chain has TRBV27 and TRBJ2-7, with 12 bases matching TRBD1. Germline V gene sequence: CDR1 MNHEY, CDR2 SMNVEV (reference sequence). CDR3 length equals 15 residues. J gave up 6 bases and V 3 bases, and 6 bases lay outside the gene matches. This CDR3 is CASSFSGTGGIEQYF. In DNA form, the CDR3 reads TGTGCCAGCAGTTTTTCGGGGACAGGGGGCATCGAGCAGTACTTC.

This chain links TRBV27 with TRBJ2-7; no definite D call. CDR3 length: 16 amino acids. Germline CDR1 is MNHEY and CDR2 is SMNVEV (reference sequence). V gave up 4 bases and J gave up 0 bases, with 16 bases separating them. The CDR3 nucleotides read TGTGCCAGCAGTTCGATTTTGGGCTCCAGCTCCTACGAGCAGTACTTC. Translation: CASSSILGSSSYEQYF.

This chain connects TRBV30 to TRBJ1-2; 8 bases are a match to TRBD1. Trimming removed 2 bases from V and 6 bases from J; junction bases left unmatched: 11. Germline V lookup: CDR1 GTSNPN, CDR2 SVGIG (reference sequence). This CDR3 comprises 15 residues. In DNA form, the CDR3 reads TGTGCCTGGAGTTTATCAGGGGGCGGTCTCAATGGCTACACCTTC. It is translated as CAWSLSGGGLNGYTF.

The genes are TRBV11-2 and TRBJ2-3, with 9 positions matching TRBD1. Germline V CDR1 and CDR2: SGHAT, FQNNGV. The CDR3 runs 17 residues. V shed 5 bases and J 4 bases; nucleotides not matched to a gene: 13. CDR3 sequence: CASSDLRWDRDADTQYF. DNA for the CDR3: TGTGCCAGCAGCGACTTAAGGTGGGACAGGGACGCAGATACGCAGTATTTT.

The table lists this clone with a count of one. CDR3 in amino acids: CASSQSAEQYF. CDR3 bases: TGCGCCAGCAGTCAATCGGCCGAGCAGTACTTC. The rearrangement joins TRBV23-1 to TRBJ2-7; D remains ambiguous. TRBV23-1 belongs to the ORF category, with a function that is uncertain. Trimming removed 0 bases at V and 6 bases at J, with 3 bases between. The CDR3 is 11 amino acids.

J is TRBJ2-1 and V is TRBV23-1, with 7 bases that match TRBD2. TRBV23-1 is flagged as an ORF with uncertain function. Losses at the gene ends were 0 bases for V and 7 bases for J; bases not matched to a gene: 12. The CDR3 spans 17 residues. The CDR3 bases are TGCGCCAGCAGTCAATCGCCGGGGGGATTCCCCTTGAATGAGCAGTTCTTC. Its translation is CASSQSPGGFPLNEQFF.

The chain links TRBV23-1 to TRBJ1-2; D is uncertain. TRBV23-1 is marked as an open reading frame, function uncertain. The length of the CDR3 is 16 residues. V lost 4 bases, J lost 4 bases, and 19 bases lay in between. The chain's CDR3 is CASSPRDSPSTYGYTF. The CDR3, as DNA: TGCGCCAGCAGTCCCCGTGACTCTCCATCCACCTATGGCTACACCTTC.

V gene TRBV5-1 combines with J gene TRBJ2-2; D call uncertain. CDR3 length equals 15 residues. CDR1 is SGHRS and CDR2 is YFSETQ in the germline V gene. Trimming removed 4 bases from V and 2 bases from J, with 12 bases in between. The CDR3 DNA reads TGCGCCAGCAGCACACAGCTGGGTAACACCGGGGAGCTGTTTTTT. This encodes CASSTQLGNTGELFF.

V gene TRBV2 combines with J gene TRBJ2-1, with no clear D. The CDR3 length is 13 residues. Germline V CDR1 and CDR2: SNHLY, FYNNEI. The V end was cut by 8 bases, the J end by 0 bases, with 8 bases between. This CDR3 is CASDTSSYNEQFF. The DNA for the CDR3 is TGTGCCAGCGACACGAGCTCCTACAATGAGCAGTTCTTC. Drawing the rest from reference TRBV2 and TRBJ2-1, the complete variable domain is EPEVTQTPSHQVTQMGQEVILRCVPISNHLYFYWYRQILGQKVEFLVSFYNNEISEKSEIFDDQFSVERPDGSNFTLKIRSTKLEDSAMYFCASDTSSYNEQFFGPGTRLTVL.

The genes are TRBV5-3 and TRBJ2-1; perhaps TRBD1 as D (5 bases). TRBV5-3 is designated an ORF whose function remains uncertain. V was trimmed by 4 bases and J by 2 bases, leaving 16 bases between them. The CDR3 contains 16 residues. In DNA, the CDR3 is TGTGCCAGAAGCCCCCCGACAGTTAAACCCTACAATGAGCAGTTCTTC. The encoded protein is CARSPPTVKPYNEQFF.

The CDR3 bases are TGTGCCTGGACCCCTCCCAGGGGACGAGGGACTAATGAAAAACTGTTTTTT. This codes for CAWTPPRGRGTNEKLFF. This chain joins TRBV30 and TRBJ1-4, with D possibly TRBD1 on 6 matching bases. The V and J ends lost 4 bases and 2 bases respectively, with 20 bases between them. Germline lookup yields CDR1 GTSNPN and CDR2 SVGIG (reference sequence). The CDR3 runs to 17 residues.

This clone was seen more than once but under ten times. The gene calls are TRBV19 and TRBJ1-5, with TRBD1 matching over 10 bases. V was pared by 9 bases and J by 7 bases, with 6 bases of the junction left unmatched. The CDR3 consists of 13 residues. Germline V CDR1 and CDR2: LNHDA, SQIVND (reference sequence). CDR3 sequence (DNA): TGTGCCAGCTCGGACAGGGGGTGGCAGCCCCAGCATTTT. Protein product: CASSDRGWQPQHF.

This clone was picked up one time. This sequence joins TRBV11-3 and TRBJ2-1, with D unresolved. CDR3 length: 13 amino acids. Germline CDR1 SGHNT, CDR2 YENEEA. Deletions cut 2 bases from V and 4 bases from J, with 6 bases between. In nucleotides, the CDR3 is TGTGCCAGCAGCTTAATCGGGTACAATGAGCAGTTCTTC. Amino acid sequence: CASSLIGYNEQFF.

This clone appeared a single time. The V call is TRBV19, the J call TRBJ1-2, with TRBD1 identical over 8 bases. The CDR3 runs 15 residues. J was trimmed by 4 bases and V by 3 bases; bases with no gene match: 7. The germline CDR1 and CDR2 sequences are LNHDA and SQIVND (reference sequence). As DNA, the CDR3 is TGTGCCAGTAGTATGCAACAGGGGGTGATCTATGGCTACACCTTC. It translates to CASSMQQGVIYGYTF. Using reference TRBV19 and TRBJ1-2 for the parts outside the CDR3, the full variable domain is DGGITQSPKYLFRKEGQNVTLSCEQNLNHDAMYWYRQDPGQGLRLIYYSQIVNDFQKGDIAEGYSVSREKKESFPLTVTSAQKNPTAFYLCASSMQQGVIYGYTFGSGTRLTVV.

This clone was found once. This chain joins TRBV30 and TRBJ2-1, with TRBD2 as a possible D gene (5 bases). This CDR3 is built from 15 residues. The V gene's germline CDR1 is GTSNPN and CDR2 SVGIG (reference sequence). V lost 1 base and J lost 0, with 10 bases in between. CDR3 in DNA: TGTGCCTGGAGTGGGGAGACCAGCTCCTACAATGAGCAGTTCTTC. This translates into CAWSGETSSYNEQFF. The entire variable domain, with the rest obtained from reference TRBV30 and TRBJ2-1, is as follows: SQTIHQWPATLVQPVGSPLSLECTVEGTSNPNLYWYRQAAGRGLQLLFYSVGIGQISSEVPQNLSASRPQDRQFILSSKKLLLSDSGFYLCAWSGETSSYNEQFFGPGTRLTVL.

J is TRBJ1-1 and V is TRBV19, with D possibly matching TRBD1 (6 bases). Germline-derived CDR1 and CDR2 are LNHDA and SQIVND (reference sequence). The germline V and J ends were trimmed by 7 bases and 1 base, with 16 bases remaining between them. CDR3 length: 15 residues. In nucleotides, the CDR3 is TGTGCCAGTACCAATTATGGGACACAGAACACTGAAGCTTTCTTT. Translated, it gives CASTNYGTQNTEAFF.

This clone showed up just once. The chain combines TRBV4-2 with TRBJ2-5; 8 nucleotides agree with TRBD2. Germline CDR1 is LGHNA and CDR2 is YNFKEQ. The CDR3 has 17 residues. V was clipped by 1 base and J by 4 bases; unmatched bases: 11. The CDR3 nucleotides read TGTGCCAGCAGCCAAGGGGGTAGCGGGACCGGGGGAGAGACCCAGTACTTC. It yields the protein CASSQGGSGTGGETQYF.

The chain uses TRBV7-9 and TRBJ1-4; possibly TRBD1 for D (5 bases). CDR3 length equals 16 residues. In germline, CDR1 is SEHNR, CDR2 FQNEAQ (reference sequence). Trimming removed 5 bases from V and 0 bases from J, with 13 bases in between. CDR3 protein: CASSPWGGATNEKLFF. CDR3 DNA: TGTGCCAGCAGCCCATGGGGGGGGGCAACTAATGAAAAACTGTTTTTT.

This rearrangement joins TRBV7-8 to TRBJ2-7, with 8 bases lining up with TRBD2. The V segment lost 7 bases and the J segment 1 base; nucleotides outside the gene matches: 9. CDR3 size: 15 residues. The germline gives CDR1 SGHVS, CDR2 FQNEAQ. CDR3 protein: CASTFTSGSSYEQYF. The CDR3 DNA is TGTGCCAGCACCTTCACTAGCGGTAGTTCCTACGAGCAGTACTTC.